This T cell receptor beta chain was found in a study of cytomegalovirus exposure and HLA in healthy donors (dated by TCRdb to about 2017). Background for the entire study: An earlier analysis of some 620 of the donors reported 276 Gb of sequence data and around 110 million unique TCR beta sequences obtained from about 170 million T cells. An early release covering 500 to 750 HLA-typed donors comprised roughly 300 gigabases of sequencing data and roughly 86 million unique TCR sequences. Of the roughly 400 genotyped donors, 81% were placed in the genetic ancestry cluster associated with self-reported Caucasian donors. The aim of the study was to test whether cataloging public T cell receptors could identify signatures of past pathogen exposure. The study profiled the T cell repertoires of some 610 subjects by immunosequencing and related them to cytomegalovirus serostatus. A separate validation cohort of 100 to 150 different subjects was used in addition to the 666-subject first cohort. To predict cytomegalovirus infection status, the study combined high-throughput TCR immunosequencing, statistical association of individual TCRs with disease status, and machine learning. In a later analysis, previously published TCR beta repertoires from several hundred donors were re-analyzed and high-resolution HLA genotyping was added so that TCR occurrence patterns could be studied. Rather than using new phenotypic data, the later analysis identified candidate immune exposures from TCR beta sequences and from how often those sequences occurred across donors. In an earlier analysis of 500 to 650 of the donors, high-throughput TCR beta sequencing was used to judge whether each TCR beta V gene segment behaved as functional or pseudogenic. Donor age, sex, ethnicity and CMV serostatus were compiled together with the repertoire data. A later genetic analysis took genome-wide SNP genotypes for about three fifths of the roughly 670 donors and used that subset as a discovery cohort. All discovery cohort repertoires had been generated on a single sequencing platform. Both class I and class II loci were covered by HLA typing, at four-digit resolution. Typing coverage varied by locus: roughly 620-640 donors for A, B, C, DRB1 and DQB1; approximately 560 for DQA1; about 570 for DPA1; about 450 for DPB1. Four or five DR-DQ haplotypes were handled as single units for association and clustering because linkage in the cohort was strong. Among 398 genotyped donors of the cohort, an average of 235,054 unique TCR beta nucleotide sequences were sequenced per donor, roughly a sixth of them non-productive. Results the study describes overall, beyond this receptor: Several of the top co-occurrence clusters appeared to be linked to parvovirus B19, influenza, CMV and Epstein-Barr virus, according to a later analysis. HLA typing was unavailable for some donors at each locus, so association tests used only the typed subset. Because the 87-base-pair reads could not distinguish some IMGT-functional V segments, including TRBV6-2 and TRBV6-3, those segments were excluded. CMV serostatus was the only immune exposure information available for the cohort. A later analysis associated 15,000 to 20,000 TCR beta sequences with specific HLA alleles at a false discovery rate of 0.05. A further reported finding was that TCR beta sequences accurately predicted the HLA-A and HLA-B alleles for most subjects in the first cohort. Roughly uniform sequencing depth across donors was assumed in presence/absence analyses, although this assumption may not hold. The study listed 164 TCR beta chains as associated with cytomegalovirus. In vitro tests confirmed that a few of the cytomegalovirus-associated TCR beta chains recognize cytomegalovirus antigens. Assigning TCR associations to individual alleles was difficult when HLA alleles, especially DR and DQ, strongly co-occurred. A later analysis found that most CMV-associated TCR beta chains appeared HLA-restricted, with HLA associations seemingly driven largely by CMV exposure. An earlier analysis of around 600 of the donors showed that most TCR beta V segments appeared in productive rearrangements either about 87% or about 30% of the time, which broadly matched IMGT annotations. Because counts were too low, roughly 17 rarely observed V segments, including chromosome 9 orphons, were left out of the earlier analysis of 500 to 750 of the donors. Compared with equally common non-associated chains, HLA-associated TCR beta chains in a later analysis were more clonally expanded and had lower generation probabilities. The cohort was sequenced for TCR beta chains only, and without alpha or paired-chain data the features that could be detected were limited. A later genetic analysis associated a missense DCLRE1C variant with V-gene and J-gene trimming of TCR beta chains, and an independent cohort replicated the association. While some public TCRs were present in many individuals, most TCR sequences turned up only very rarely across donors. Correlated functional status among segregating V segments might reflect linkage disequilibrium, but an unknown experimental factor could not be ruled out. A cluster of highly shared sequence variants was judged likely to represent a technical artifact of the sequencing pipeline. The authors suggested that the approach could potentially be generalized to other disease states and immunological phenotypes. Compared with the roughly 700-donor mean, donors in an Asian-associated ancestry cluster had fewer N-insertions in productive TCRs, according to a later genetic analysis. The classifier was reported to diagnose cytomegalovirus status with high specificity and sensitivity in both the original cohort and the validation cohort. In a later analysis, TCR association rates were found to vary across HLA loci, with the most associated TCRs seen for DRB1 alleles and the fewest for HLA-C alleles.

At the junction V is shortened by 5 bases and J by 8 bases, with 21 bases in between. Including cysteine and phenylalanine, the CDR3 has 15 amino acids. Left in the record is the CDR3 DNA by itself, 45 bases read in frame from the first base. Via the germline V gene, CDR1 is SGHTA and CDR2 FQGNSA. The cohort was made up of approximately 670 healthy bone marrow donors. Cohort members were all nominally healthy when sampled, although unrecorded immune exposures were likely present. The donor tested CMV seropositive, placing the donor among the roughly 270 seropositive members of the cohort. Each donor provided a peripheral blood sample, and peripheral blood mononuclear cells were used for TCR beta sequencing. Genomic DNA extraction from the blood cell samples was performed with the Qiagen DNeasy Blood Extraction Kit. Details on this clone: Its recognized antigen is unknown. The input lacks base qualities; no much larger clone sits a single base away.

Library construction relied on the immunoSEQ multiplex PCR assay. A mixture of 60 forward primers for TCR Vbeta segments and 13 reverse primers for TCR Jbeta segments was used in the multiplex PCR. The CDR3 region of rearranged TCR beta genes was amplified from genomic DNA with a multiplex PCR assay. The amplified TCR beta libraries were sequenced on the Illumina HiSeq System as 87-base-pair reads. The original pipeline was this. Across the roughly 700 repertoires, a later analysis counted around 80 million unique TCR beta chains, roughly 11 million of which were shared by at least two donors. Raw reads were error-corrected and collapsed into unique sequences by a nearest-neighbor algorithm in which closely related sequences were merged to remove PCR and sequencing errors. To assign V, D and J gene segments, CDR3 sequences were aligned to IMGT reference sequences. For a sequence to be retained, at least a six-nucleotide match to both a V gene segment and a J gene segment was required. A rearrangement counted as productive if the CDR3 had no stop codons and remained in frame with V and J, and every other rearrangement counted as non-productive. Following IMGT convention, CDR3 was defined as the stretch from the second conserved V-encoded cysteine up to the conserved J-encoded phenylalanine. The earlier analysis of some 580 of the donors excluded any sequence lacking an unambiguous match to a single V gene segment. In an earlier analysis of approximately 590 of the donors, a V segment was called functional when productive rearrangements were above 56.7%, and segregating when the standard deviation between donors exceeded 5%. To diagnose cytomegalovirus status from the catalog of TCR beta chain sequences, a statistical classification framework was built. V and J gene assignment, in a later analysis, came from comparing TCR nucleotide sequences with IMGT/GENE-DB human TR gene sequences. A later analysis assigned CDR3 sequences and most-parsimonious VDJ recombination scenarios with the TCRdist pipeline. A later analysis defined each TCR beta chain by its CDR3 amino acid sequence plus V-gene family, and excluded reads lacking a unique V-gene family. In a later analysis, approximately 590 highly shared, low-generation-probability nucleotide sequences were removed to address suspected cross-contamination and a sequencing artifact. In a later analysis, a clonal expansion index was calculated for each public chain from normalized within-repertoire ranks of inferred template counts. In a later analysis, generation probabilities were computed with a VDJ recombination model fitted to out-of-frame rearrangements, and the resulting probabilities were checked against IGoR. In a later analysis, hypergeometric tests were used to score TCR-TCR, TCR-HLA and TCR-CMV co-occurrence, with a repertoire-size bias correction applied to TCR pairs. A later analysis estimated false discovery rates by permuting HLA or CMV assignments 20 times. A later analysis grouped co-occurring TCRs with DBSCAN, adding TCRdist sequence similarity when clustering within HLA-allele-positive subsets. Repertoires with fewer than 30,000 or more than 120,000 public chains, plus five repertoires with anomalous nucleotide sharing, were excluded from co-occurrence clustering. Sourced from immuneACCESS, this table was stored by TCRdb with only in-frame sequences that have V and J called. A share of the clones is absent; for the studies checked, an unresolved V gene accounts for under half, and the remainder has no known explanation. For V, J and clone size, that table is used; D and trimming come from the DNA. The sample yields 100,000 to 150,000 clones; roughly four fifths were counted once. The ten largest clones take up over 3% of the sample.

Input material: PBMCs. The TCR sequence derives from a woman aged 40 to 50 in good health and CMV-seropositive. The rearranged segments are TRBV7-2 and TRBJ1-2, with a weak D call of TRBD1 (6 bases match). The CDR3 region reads CASSPMDTGREGYTF. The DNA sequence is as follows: TGTGCCAGCAGCCCGATGGATACAGGGAGGGAAGGCTACACCTTC.